In this sample, the clone carrying this T cell receptor beta chain turned up many times. MiXCR, run by TCRdb on the 5' RACE reads, gives a single entry per CDR3 protein. This repertoire shows 500,000 to 600,000 distinct CDR3 sequences, roughly 21% found once; its top ten account for around 1%. These data belong to a study of identical twins. The V segment lost 0 bases and the J segment 6 bases; nucleotides outside the gene matches: 6. The CDR3 is made up of 15 amino acids. Germline V gives CDR1 DFQATT, CDR2 SNEGSKA (reference sequence). These data are also associated with another study on T cells expressing NK-cell markers.

The source of this sequence is a woman under 30 in good health. The chain recombines TRBV20-1 with TRBJ2-7, with 12 bases identical to TRBD2. Specimen: CD4+ T cells sorted from blood. The CDR3 DNA sequence: TGCAGTGCTAGAGACCGACTAGCGGGAGAGGGCGAGCAGTACTTC. Translating it yields CSARDRLAGEGEQYF.